This T cell receptor (beta chain) was captured by sequencing in a study of blood T cell repertoires in COVID-19. The wider study: Whether acute or convalescent, the COVID-19 samples came from the United States, Italy and Spain. In each case, the material was cDNA or gDNA derived from T cells, B-cell-depleted T cells, or PBMCs.

CDR3 length: 18 residues. V lost 4 bases to trimming and J lost 2 bases; unmatched junction nucleotides: 13. The germline V gene encodes CDR1 MGHRA and CDR2 YSYEKL. How the authors handled the data: Scientists estimated how many nucleated cells there were by amplifying reference gene primers. TCRdb's copy holds only in-frame clones and misses some; the assay was immunoSEQ multiplex PCR. V, J and clone size derive from that table, while D and trimming were established from the DNA sequence. This table holds about 150,000 clones, around four fifths found once. V is TRBV4-1 and J is TRBJ2-1; 8 bases fit TRBD2. The sequenced sample consisted of peripheral blood. The TCR was taken from a man aged 65 to 85 with acute or convalescent COVID-19. The CDR3 bases are TGCGCCAGCAGCCCTTCGAGCGGGAGAAACCCCCCCTACAATGAGCAGTTCTTC. This codes for CASSPSSGRNPPYNEQFF.